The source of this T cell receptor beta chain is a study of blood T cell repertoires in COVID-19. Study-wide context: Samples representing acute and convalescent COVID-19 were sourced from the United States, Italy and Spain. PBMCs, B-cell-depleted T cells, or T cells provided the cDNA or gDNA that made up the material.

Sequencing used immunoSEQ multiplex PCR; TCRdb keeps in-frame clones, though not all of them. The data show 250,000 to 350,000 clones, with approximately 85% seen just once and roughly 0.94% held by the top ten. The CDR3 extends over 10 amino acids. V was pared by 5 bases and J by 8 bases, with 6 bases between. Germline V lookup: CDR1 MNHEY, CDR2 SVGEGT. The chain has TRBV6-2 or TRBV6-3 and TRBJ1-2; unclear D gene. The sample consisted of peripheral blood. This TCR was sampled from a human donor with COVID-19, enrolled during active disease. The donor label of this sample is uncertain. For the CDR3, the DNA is TGTGCCAGCAGTGCGGGGGGCTACACCTTC. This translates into CASSAGGYTF.